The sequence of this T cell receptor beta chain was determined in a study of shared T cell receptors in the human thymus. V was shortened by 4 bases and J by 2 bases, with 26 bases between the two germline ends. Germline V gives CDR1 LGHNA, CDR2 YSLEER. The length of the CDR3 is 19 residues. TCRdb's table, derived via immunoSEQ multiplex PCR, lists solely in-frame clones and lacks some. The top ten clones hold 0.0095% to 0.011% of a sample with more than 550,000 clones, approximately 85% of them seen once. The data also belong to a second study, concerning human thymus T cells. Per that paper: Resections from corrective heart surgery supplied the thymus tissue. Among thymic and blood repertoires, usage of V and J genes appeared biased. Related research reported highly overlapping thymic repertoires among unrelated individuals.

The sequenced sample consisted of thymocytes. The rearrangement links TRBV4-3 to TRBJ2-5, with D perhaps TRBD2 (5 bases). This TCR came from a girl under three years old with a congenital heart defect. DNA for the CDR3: TGCGCCAGCAGCCCAGACTGGCTAGCAAAGGGTTGGGAACAAGAGACCCAGTACTTC. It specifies CASSPDWLAKGWEQETQYF.